Listed here are 16 T cell receptor beta chains from one sample, sequenced in a study of shared clonotypes between healthy human individuals (dated by TCRdb to 2019 to 2021). The protocol used for the library was the immunoSEQ multiplex PCR assay. TCRdb retrieved this table from immuneACCESS and kept in-frame rearrangements only. Not all clones are present; in checked studies, unresolved V genes account for under half, and no reason is known for the remainder. For this sample there are roughly 680,000 clones; 72% appear just once. About 1.7% of the sample is taken by the ten largest. The sample consisted of memory CD4+ T cells sorted from blood. According to the study, the label for this sample's cell subset or site signals: CD45RA-negative fraction. These receptors all come from a woman aged 25 to 39 in good health.

V is TRBV27 and J is TRBJ2-2; possible D gene TRBD2, 5 bases. V shed 4 bases and J shed 4 bases, with 16 bases lying between them. CDR1 is MNHEY, CDR2 SMNVEV, per germline (reference sequence). The CDR3 extends over 16 amino acids. The CDR3 region has the DNA TGTGCCAGCAGTTCCTGGCTAGCCAGCCTCACCGGGGAGCTGTTTTTT. It translates to CASSSWLASLTGELFF.

The chain has TRBV11-2 and TRBJ1-1, with D possibly TRBD1 on 5 matching bases. Germline V gene data show CDR1 as SGHAT and CDR2 as FQNNGV. The V and J ends lost 4 bases and 4 bases respectively, with 10 bases between them. This CDR3 is 13 amino acids long. The CDR3 reads CASSWGTFTEAFF. As DNA, the CDR3 is TGTGCCAGCAGCTGGGGGACCTTCACTGAAGCTTTCTTT.

This clone was observed once. This chain uses TRBV10-3 with TRBJ2-1, with D maybe TRBD1 (6 bases). Trimming removed 7 bases from V and 8 bases from J, with 21 bases in between. The CDR3 runs to 15 residues. Germline loops: CDR1 ENHRY, CDR2 SYGVKD. The DNA for the CDR3 is TGTGCCATCACCAGGACAGACACCATCTCGGATGAGCAGTTCTTC. Its translation is CAITRTDTISDEQFF.

The rearrangement uses TRBV6-5 and TRBJ2-1, with D perhaps TRBD2 (5 bases). Germline V gene lookup returns CDR1 MNHEY and CDR2 SVGAGI. The V and J ends lost 2 bases and 10 bases respectively, with 9 bases between them. CDR3 size: 12 residues. In DNA, the CDR3 is TGTGCCAGCAGTTACCCCAGCGGAGAGCAGTTCTTC. Translation: CASSYPSGEQFF.

The CDR3 spells CASSRRILLYNSPLHF. The CDR3 coding sequence is TGCGCCAGCAGCCGTCGGATCCTCCTTTATAATTCACCCCTCCACTTT. The chain joins TRBV4-1 to TRBJ1-6; no clear D gene. Germline CDR1 and CDR2: MGHRA and YSYEKL. CDR3 length: 16 amino acids. The ends were cut back, 4 bases at V and 4 bases at J, with 14 bases in the middle.

V gene TRBV5-6 combines with J gene TRBJ2-7; possibly TRBD1 for D (5 bases). The CDR3 covers 17 residues. Germline CDR1 is SGHDT and CDR2 is YYEEEE. Trimming took off 0 bases at V and 2 bases at J, with 18 bases between the two ends. Here the CDR3 reads CASSLGQGALNPYEQYF. In DNA form, the CDR3 reads TGTGCCAGCAGCTTGGGCCAGGGCGCCTTAAACCCCTACGAGCAGTACTTC.

The rearrangement joins TRBV6-6 to TRBJ1-5; D ambiguous. This CDR3 region has 13 residues. Trimming stripped 4 bases from V and 4 bases from J, with 8 bases between. Per the germline V gene, CDR1 is MNHNY and CDR2 is SVGAGI (reference sequence). CDR3 region: CASSSDGNQPQHF. The CDR3 DNA is TGTGCCAGCAGTTCCGACGGTAATCAGCCCCAGCATTTT.

Of note for this clone: This sample also contains other DNA sequences that code for the same CDR3. The V gene is TRBV5-1, the J gene TRBJ1-3; D is ambiguous. There are 14 residues in the CDR3. Trimming left V 2 bases short and J 0 bases short, with 6 bases between. CDR1 and CDR2 (germline): SGHRS, YFSETQ. As DNA, the CDR3 is TGCGCCAGCAGCTTACAGAGCTCTGGAAACACCATATATTTT. This sequence encodes CASSLQSSGNTIYF.

The chain combines TRBV7-6 with TRBJ1-1; tentatively, D is TRBD1 (5 bases). This CDR3 has 17 residues. Germline assignment: CDR1 SGHVS and CDR2 FNYEAQ. Trimming shortened V by 1 base and J by 0 bases, and 15 bases separated the two germline ends. The CDR3: CASSLGAGRGVNTEAFF. In DNA form, the CDR3 reads TGTGCCAGCAGCTTAGGTGCAGGGCGCGGGGTGAACACTGAAGCTTTCTTT.

The chain links TRBV18 to TRBJ2-7, with 7 nucleotides matching TRBD1. CDR1 and CDR2 (germline): KGHSH, LQKENI. With V trimmed by 5 bases and J by 7 bases, 11 bases remained unmatched. The CDR3 runs 14 residues. The CDR3 sequence is CASSADRAHGEQYF. The CDR3 DNA sequence: TGTGCCAGCTCAGCCGACAGGGCCCACGGGGAGCAGTACTTC.

The chain links TRBV5-1 to TRBJ1-2; 11 bases fit TRBD1. Trimming at V came to 1 base and at J to 4 bases, leaving 15 bases not matched to a gene. Germline CDR1 reads SGHRS; CDR2 reads YFSETQ. The CDR3 has 19 amino acids. For the CDR3, the DNA is TGCGCCAGCAGCTTGAGCCCACGGGACAGGGGGTTAAGGAGCTATGGCTACACCTTC. Amino acid sequence: CASSLSPRDRGLRSYGYTF.

The chain joins TRBV5-4 to TRBJ2-7; 8 positions match TRBD2. The germline V gene encodes CDR1 SGHNT and CDR2 YYREEE (reference sequence). The CDR3 sequence is 15 residues long. V lost 3 bases to trimming and J lost 4 bases; unmatched junction nucleotides: 9. The CDR3 spells CASSSQAGARYEQYF. The CDR3 DNA reads as TGTGCCAGCAGCTCCCAAGCGGGAGCCCGGTACGAGCAGTACTTC.

This rearrangement joins TRBV5-1 to TRBJ1-2; D ambiguous. V was clipped by 1 base and J by 3 bases, with 10 bases between them. The CDR3 is made up of 14 amino acids. Per the germline V gene, CDR1 is SGHRS and CDR2 is YFSETQ. The CDR3 DNA is TGCGCCAGCAGCTTGAATGGAGGTTACTATGGCTACACCTTC. This gives the protein CASSLNGGYYGYTF.

The chain is built from TRBV5-1 and TRBJ2-6, with 12 bases aligning to TRBD1. V gave up 3 bases and J gave up 2 bases; unmatched junction bases: 6. Germline CDR1 reads SGHRS; CDR2 reads YFSETQ. CDR3 length equals 18 residues. CDR3 DNA sequence: TGCGCCAGCAGCTGGAGGGACAGGGGGCATGCTGGGGCCAACGTCCTGACTTTC. It specifies CASSWRDRGHAGANVLTF.

The rearrangement links TRBV9 to TRBJ2-4, with D possibly being TRBD1 or TRBD2 (7 bases each). CDR1 is SGDLS, CDR2 YYNGEE, per germline. V lost 3 bases, J lost 6 bases, and 22 bases lay in between. The length of the CDR3 is 17 residues. The CDR3 region is CASSAGGTGVFGNIQYF. The CDR3 nucleotides are TGTGCCAGCAGCGCGGGGGGAACAGGGGTATTTGGAAACATTCAGTACTTC.

The V gene is TRBV7-8, the J gene TRBJ2-3, with 8 bases aligning to TRBD1. In germline, CDR1 is SGHVS, CDR2 FQNEAQ. The V segment lost 8 bases and the J segment 4 bases; nucleotides outside the gene matches: 14. The CDR3 loop spans 16 amino acids. The CDR3 is CASQLGGQVEADTQYF. CDR3 DNA sequence: TGTGCCAGCCAGCTTGGGGGACAGGTGGAGGCAGATACGCAGTATTTT.